The 31 T cell receptor beta chains below were found in one sample sequenced in a study of T cells in Graves' hyperthyroidism and ophthalmopathy. There were TCR beta CDR3 regions amplified from RNA transcripts. TCR CDR3 regions were first amplified by RT-PCR with HTBI primers. TCRdb recomputed calls from the multiplex PCR reads with MiXCR, one row per CDR3 protein. The sample comprises about 560,000 distinct CDR3 sequences, 14% of which are singletons, and more than 11% rests with the top ten. Sequenced input: blood. These receptors were collected from a woman between 40 and 55 years old with Graves' hyperthyroidism.

The sample holds a few counts of this clonotype. The chain couples TRBV3-1 to TRBJ2-6; D uncertain. V shed 0 bases and J shed 5 bases, with 14 bases lying between them. The CDR3 is 17 amino acids. The germline CDR1 and CDR2 sequences are LGHDT and YNNKEL (reference sequence). CDR3 amino acids: CASSQDRVLGRANVLTF. The CDR3 bases are TGTGCCAGCAGCCAAGATCGAGTCTTGGGAAGGGCCAACGTCCTGACTTTC.

This clonotype was seen many times. The V gene is TRBV12-3 or TRBV12-4, the J gene TRBJ2-7; the D gene is possibly TRBD2 (6 bases). The CDR3 is 18 amino acids. V lost 3 bases and J 5 bases, leaving 26 bases between the germline ends. CDR3 amino acids: CASSFEEGRRGFVHEQYF. In DNA form, the CDR3 reads TGTGCCAGCAGTTTCGAGGAGGGGCGTAGGGGCTTTGTGCACGAGCAGTACTTC.

The J gene is TRBJ2-1, the V gene TRBV7-2; 8 positions agree with TRBD1. This CDR3 is 15 amino acids long. CDR1 SGHTA and CDR2 FQGNSA come from the germline V gene. The V segment lost 5 bases and the J segment 2 bases; nucleotides outside the gene matches: 5. CDR3 loop: CASSLLQGAYNEQFF. CDR3 nucleotide sequence: TGTGCCAGCAGCCTACTACAGGGGGCCTACAATGAGCAGTTCTTC.

This clonotype was found many times. The V call is TRBV27, the J call TRBJ2-5; perhaps TRBD2 as D (6 bases). This CDR3 comprises 15 residues. The germline CDR1 and CDR2 sequences are MNHEY and SMNVEV (reference sequence). The V end was cut by 5 bases, the J end by 6 bases, with 19 bases between. The CDR3 DNA reads as TGTGCCAGCAGTCTAACCCTCGGGGGAGTAAAGACCCAGTACTTC. Amino acids: CASSLTLGGVKTQYF.

This clonotype came up a few times. V and J are TRBV5-5 and TRBJ1-2, with a tentative D call TRBD1 (6 bases). From germline, CDR1 is SGHKS and CDR2 YYEKEE (reference sequence). V was shortened by 0 bases and J by 7 bases, with 22 bases between the two germline ends. The CDR3 covers 17 residues. CDR3 sequence reads: CASSLAPVMGAQGGYTF. In DNA form, the CDR3 reads TGTGCCAGCAGCTTGGCCCCGGTGATGGGGGCCCAGGGTGGCTACACCTTC.

There are many counts of this clonotype. The V and J genes are TRBV5-1 and TRBJ2-3, with 7 bases aligning to TRBD1. This CDR3 spans 16 amino acids. The junction had 10 bases not matched to a gene; V was cut back by 4 bases and J by 2 bases. In germline, CDR1 is SGHRS, CDR2 YFSETQ. As DNA, the CDR3 is TGCGCCAGCAGCCCGTATTTCGACAGGGCCACAGATACGCAGTATTTT. This encodes CASSPYFDRATDTQYF.

Of note for this clonotype: The conserved closing phenylalanine or tryptophan is absent in this CDR3, likely reflecting a read error. The V gene is TRBV4-2, the J gene TRBJ1-1; D ambiguous. Germline loops: CDR1 LGHNA, CDR2 YNFKEQ. V lost 3 bases and J lost 1, with 9 bases in between. The CDR3 has 14 amino acids. The CDR3, as DNA: TGTGCCAGCAGCCAGGTGGGATCGAACACTGAAGCTTTCTTG. This codes for CASSQVGSNTEAFL.

This clonotype has just a few counts. The chain is built from TRBV28 and TRBJ1-1, with 8 bases matching TRBD1. The CDR3 extends over 12 amino acids. Trimming removed 10 bases from V and 5 bases from J; junction bases left unmatched: 6. Germline lookup yields CDR1 MDHEN and CDR2 SYDVKM. CDR3 sequence: CATNRGYTEAFF. The DNA for the CDR3 is TGTGCCACAAACAGGGGGTATACTGAAGCTTTCTTT.

The V gene is TRBV4-1, the J gene TRBJ2-7, with D tentatively TRBD2 (6 bases). This CDR3 region has 15 residues. Germline V gene data show CDR1 as MGHRA and CDR2 as YSYEKL. V was cut by 2 bases and J by 0 bases, with 11 bases left in between. CDR3 sequence reads: CASSQRRDASYEQYF. The CDR3 DNA follows: TGCGCCAGCAGCCAAAGGCGGGATGCCTCCTACGAGCAGTACTTC.

This clonotype was counted ten times or more. The J gene is TRBJ2-1, the V gene TRBV7-8, with D unclear. V was clipped by 5 bases and J by 12 bases, with 14 bases between them. The CDR3 totals 12 residues. Germline V gives CDR1 SGHVS, CDR2 FQNEAQ. This chain's CDR3 is CASSPADRPQFF. CDR3 nucleotides: TGTGCCAGCAGCCCCGCTGATCGGCCGCAGTTCTTC.

The chain couples TRBV5-1 to TRBJ2-1; 8 bases are shared with TRBD2. Germline-derived CDR1 and CDR2 are SGHRS and YFSETQ. J was trimmed by 1 base and V by 2 bases; bases with no gene match: 8. The CDR3 is made up of 17 amino acids. The CDR3 is CASSLQGAGGSYNEQFF. In DNA, the CDR3 is TGCGCCAGCAGCTTACAGGGCGCGGGAGGATCCTACAATGAGCAGTTCTTC.

The chain uses TRBV19 and TRBJ1-2; D might be TRBD1 (5 bases). Germline CDR1 reads LNHDA; CDR2 reads SQIVND (reference sequence). The CDR3 covers 13 residues. Trimming removed 8 bases at V and 2 bases at J, with 12 bases between. The CDR3 region is CASQQTVNYGYTF. CDR3 bases: TGTGCCAGTCAACAGACAGTCAACTATGGCTACACCTTC. The variable domain in full, with the rest retrieved from reference TRBV19 and TRBJ1-2, is DGGITQSPKYLFRKEGQNVTLSCEQNLNHDAMYWYRQDPGQGLRLIYYSQIVNDFQKGDIAEGYSVSREKKESFPLTVTSAQKNPTAFYLCASQQTVNYGYTFGSGTRLTVV.

This clonotype was counted at least ten times. The chain combines TRBV20-1 with TRBJ2-1; 11 nucleotides align to TRBD2. This CDR3 has 15 residues. The junction had 9 bases not matched to a gene; V was cut back by 6 bases and J by 5 bases. The germline gives CDR1 DFQATT, CDR2 SNEGSKA (reference sequence). CDR3 sequence: CSAKPGLAVNNEQFF. The CDR3, as DNA: TGCAGTGCAAAACCGGGACTAGCGGTCAACAATGAGCAGTTCTTC.

There are many counts of this clonotype. The gene calls are TRBV5-1 and TRBJ1-2; TRBD1 matches at 8 bases. This CDR3 has 17 residues. Germline CDR1 is SGHRS and CDR2 is YFSETQ. The V segment lost 3 bases and the J segment 4 bases; nucleotides outside the gene matches: 14. CDR3 DNA: TGCGCCAGCAGCTACAACTTCCTACGACAGGGGACCTATGGCTACACCTTC. Amino acids: CASSYNFLRQGTYGYTF.

This clonotype occurred once. The V and J genes are TRBV20-1 and TRBJ1-5; 9 nucleotides align to TRBD1. The germline CDR1 and CDR2 sequences are DFQATT and SNEGSKA (reference sequence). Losses at the gene ends were 4 bases for V and 0 bases for J; bases not matched to a gene: 10. This CDR3 spans 17 amino acids. The CDR3 DNA reads TGCAGTGCTAAGAACAGGGGGCTCATTTATAGCAATCAGCCCCAGCATTTT. As protein: CSAKNRGLIYSNQPQHF.

This clonotype was found many times. V and J are TRBV28 and TRBJ2-3, with D possibly being TRBD1 (6 bases). The CDR3 totals 13 residues. Per germline, CDR1 MDHEN and CDR2 SYDVKM. The ends were cut back, 6 bases at V and 7 bases at J, with 14 bases in the middle. CDR3 sequence reads: CASSLQGSHTQYF. CDR3 in DNA: TGTGCCAGCAGCCTCCAGGGGAGTCATACGCAGTATTTT.

This clonotype appeared many times. The J gene is TRBJ2-1, the V gene TRBV11-1; 9 bases map to TRBD2. The length of the CDR3 is 21 residues. V was pared by 1 base and J by 2 bases, with 18 bases of the junction left unmatched. Germline values: CDR1 SGHAT, CDR2 FQDESV (reference sequence). CDR3 residues: CASSLGYAGGQTDEAYNEQFF. The CDR3 DNA reads as TGTGCCAGCAGCTTAGGTTATGCGGGAGGGCAAACAGACGAAGCCTACAATGAGCAGTTCTTC.

A word on this clonotype: A read error may explain this, as a much larger clone is one base away. The chain combines TRBV5-4 with TRBJ2-3; 13 positions agree with TRBD2. The CDR3 is 16 amino acids. CDR1 and CDR2 (germline): SGHNT, YYREEE (reference sequence). V shed 6 bases, J shed 1 base, and the junction held 5 bases outside the gene matches. The DNA of the CDR3 is TGTGCCAGCAACGTCGGACTAGCGGGAGGCACAGATACGCAGTATTTT. Translating it yields CASNVGLAGGTDTQYF.

This clonotype was counted many times. The V call is TRBV11-3, the J call TRBJ1-5, with D possibly TRBD1 on 5 matching bases. Germline V CDR1 and CDR2: SGHNT, YENEEA. This CDR3 is built from 15 residues. The V end was cut by 1 base, the J end by 5 bases, with 12 bases between. The CDR3: CASSLGGKTDQPQHF. For the CDR3, the DNA is TGTGCCAGCAGCTTAGGGGGGAAGACGGATCAGCCCCAGCATTTT.

Ten or more counts support this clonotype. The rearrangement links TRBV7-2 to TRBJ2-7; no definite D call. CDR1 is SGHTA, CDR2 FQGNSA, per germline. The CDR3 sequence is 12 residues long. The CDR3 here is CASGLSSYEQYF. The CDR3 bases are TGTGCATCGGGTCTGAGCTCCTACGAGCAGTACTTC.

This clonotype was found a few times. V and J are TRBV6-1 and TRBJ1-5, with D possibly being TRBD1 (5 bases). The germline V and J ends were trimmed by 5 bases and 2 bases, with 13 bases remaining between them. Germline-derived CDR1 and CDR2 are MNHNS and SASEGT. The CDR3 covers 15 residues. Written as DNA, the CDR3 is TGTGCCAGCAGTCGGTGGGGGGAGGGCAATCAGCCCCAGCATTTT. Amino acids: CASSRWGEGNQPQHF.

There are many counts of this clonotype. The J gene is TRBJ2-2, the V gene TRBV18; D remains unclear. The CDR3 covers 14 residues. The V and J ends lost 0 bases and 6 bases respectively, with 8 bases between them. Per the germline V gene, CDR1 is KGHSH and CDR2 is LQKENI. The CDR3 DNA reads as TGTGCCAGCTCACCACCGGTCTTATCCGGGGAGCTGTTTTTT. This codes for CASSPPVLSGELFF.

CDR3 region: CASSQPGHTSSGANVLTF. CDR3 sequence (DNA): TGTGCCAGCTCACAACCGGGACACACCAGCTCTGGGGCCAACGTCCTGACTTTC. This chain links TRBV18 with TRBJ2-6; TRBD1 might be the D (6 bases). The CDR3 is 18 residues long. Germline V gives CDR1 KGHSH, CDR2 LQKENI. Deletions cut 4 bases from V and 0 bases from J, with 16 bases between.

This clonotype has ten or more counts. The V call is TRBV10-3, the J call TRBJ2-7; 8 positions match TRBD1. CDR1 is ENHRY and CDR2 is SYGVKD in the germline V gene. Losses at the gene ends were 6 bases for V and 6 bases for J; bases not matched to a gene: 7. The CDR3 spans 13 residues. As DNA, the CDR3 is TGTGCCATCAGCTTCAATGACAGGGGCGAGCAGTACTTC. Protein sequence: CAISFNDRGEQYF.

The CDR3 nucleotides are TGTGCCAGCAGCACTCCGACAGGGGGCCTGGTTGGCGCCTACAATGAGCAGTTCTTC. Encoded protein: CASSTPTGGLVGAYNEQFF. This chain joins TRBV5-6 and TRBJ2-1; the match to TRBD1 covers 10 bases. CDR1 and CDR2 (germline): SGHDT, YYEEEE. The CDR3 contains 19 residues. V shed 4 bases, J shed 2 bases, and the junction held 15 bases outside the gene matches.

This clonotype was counted ten times or more. The chain has TRBV9 and TRBJ2-3; 10 bases fit TRBD2. With 4 bases clipped from V and 4 bases from J, the junction kept 12 bases outside the gene matches. The germline CDR1 and CDR2 sequences are SGDLS and YYNGEE. The CDR3 contains 17 residues. In DNA, the CDR3 is TGTGCCAGCAGCAGGGCGCAGCGGGAGGGCCTTTCAGATACGCAGTATTTT. It yields the protein CASSRAQREGLSDTQYF.

As to this clonotype: This sequence may be a read error, since a much larger clone differs from it by one base. The V gene is TRBV6-1, the J gene TRBJ1-5; 7 bases align to TRBD1. V lost 6 bases to trimming and J lost 7 bases; unmatched junction nucleotides: 15. CDR3 length: 16 residues. The germline CDR1 and CDR2 sequences are MNHNS and SASEGT. The CDR3 loop is CASSPAAGGLAQPQHF. CDR3 DNA sequence: TGTGCCAGCAGCCCGGCCGCAGGGGGACTCGCACAGCCCCAGCATTTT.

About this clonotype itself: A much larger clone lies a single base off, so this may be a read error. The chain carries TRBV2 and TRBJ2-1; no definite D call. Germline V gene lookup returns CDR1 SNHLY and CDR2 FYNNEI. The CDR3 sequence is 12 residues long. The chain's CDR3 is CASSSSLDEQLF. CDR3 bases: TGTGCCAGCAGTTCATCTCTGGATGAGCAGCTCTTC.

This clonotype was seen more than once but under ten times. A single base separates this from a much larger clone, so it may be a read error. This chain links TRBV2 with TRBJ1-1; TRBD1 is a possible D gene (6 bases). Germline values: CDR1 SNHLY, CDR2 FYNNEI. The CDR3 is made up of 14 amino acids. CDR3 sequence (DNA): TGTGCCAGCAGTGATGCTCGGCGGGACACTGGAGCTTTCTTT. Its protein product is CASSDARRDTGAFF.

V usage is TRBV6-2 or TRBV6-3 and J usage is TRBJ2-1; D is possibly TRBD2 (5 bases). V gave up 6 bases and J gave up 2 bases, with 17 bases separating them. This CDR3 region has 16 residues. Germline assignment: CDR1 MNHEY and CDR2 SVGEGT. The CDR3 DNA reads TGTGCCAGCAGAGGTACCTTAGCGTCTCCCTACAATGAGCAGTTCTTC. Amino acids: CASRGTLASPYNEQFF.

This clonotype was counted many times. The chain uses TRBV6-1 and TRBJ2-7; D is perhaps TRBD1 or TRBD2 (6 bases each). Germline V CDR1 and CDR2: MNHNS, SASEGT. The CDR3 runs 17 residues. V was clipped by 6 bases and J by 2 bases, with 23 bases between them. The CDR3 sequence: CASSLWDTGGSTYEQYF. CDR3 in DNA: TGTGCCAGCAGCCTCTGGGACACCGGAGGGTCCACCTACGAGCAGTACTTC.